The sequence of this T cell receptor beta chain was determined in a study of T cell responses to AZD1222 COVID-19 vaccine. At the level of the study: Second-dose intervals of approximately 4 or approximately 12 weeks were pooled. Study-level results: Mostly white British, mostly female donors; authors suggested clonal diversity may be underestimated.

The CDR3 totals 14 residues. With 0 bases removed from V and 1 base from J, the gap between germline ends came to 6 bases. Germline lookup yields CDR1 SGHAT and CDR2 FQNNGV. Only in-frame clones appear in the TCRdb table, and some are missing; sequencing was by immunoSEQ multiplex PCR. The sample yields approximately 170,000 clones, roughly 93% seen once. This clone appeared once. Its specificity is not known. The material was peripheral blood, obtained on day 0 of AZD1222 vaccination. The clonotype was recovered from an adult in good health. This sequence joins TRBV11-2 and TRBJ1-1, with D unresolved. The CDR3 DNA follows: TGTGCCAGCAGCTTAGATGCGGGGAACACTGAAGCTTTCTTT. This gives the protein CASSLDAGNTEAFF.